Detailed here is one T cell receptor beta chain. The sample is drawn from a study of control samples from healthy donors and cancer patients. This table comes from immunoSEQ multiplex PCR, and its TCRdb copy is limited to in-frame clones, with some not included. The data show about 180,000 clones, just over 90% seen once. Germline lookup yields CDR1 SQVTM and CDR2 ANQGSEA. The CDR3 has 13 amino acids. V lost 6 bases, J lost 4 bases, and 13 bases lay in between. The sequence came from a man younger than 40 in good health. This chain connects TRBV29-1 to TRBJ1-5; D remains ambiguous. Sequencing was done on a sample of blood. CDR3 DNA sequence: TGCAGCGTCGGGGAGTCGAGGAATCAGCCCCAGCATTTT. This codes for CSVGESRNQPQHF. The variable domain in full, completed from reference TRBV29-1 and TRBJ1-5, reads SAVISQKPSRDICQRGTSLTIQCQVDSQVTMMFWYRQQPGQSLTLIATANQGSEATYESGFVIDKFPISRPNLTFSTLTVSNMSPEDSSIYLCSVGESRNQPQHFGDGTRLSIL.